Described below is a single T cell receptor (beta chain) sequence and its context. The data stem from a study of T cell responses to AZD1222 COVID-19 vaccine. Assay: immunoSEQ multiplex PCR; the TCRdb copy retains only in-frame clones and omits some. Among just under 95,000 clones listed, 85% to 90% were seen once. The TCR was taken from an adult in good health. The sequences come from peripheral blood, collected on day 0 of AZD1222 vaccination.

As DNA, the CDR3 is TGTGCCAGCAGAACCCAGGGGTCAGAGACCCAGTACTTC. This sequence encodes CASRTQGSETQYF. J is TRBJ2-5 and V is TRBV12-3 or TRBV12-4, with a tentative D call TRBD1 (6 bases). The V end was cut by 6 bases, the J end by 4 bases, with 12 bases between. This CDR3 is 13 amino acids long.